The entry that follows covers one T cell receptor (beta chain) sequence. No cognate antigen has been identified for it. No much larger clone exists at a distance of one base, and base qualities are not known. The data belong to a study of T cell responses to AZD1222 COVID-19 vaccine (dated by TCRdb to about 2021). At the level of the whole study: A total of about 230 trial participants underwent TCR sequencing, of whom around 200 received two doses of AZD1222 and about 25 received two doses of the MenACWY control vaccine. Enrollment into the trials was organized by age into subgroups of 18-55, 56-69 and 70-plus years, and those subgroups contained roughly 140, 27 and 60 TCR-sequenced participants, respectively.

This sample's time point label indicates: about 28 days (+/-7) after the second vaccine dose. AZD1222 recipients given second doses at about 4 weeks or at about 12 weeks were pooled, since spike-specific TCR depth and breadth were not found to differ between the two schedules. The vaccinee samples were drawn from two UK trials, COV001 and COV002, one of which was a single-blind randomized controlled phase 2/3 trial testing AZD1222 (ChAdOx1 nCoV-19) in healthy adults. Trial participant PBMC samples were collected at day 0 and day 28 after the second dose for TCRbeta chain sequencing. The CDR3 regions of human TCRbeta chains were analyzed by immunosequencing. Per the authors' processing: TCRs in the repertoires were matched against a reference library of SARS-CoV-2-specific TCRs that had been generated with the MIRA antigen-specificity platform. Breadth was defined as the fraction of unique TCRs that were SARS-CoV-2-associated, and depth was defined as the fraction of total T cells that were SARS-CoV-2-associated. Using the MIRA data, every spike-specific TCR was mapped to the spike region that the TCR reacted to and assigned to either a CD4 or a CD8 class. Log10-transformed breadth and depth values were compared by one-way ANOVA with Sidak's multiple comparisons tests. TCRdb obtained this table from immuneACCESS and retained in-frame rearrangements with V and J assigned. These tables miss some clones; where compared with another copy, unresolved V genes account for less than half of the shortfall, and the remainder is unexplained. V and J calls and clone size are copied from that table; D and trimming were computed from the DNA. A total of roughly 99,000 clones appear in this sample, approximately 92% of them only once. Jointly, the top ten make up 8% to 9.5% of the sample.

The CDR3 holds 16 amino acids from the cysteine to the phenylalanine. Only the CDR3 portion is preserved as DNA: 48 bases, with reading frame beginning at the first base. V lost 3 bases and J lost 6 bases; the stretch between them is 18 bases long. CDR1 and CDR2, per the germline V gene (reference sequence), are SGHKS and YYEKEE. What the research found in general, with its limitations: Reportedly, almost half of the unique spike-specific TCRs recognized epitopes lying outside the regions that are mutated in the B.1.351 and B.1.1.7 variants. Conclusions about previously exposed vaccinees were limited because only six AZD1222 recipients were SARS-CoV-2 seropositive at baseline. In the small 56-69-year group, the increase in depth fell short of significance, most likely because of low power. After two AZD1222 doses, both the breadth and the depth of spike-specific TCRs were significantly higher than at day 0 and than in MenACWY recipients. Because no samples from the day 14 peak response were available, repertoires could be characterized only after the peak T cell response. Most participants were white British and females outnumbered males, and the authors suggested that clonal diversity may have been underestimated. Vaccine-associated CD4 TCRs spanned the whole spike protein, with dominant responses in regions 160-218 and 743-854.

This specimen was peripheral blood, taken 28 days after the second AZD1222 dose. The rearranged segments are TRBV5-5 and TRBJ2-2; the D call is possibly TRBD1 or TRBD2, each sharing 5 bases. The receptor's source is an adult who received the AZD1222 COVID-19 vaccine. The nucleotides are TGTGCCAGCAGCTGGGGCGGGCGTGGGGTACCCGGGGAGCTGTTTTTT. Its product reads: CASSWGGRGVPGELFF.